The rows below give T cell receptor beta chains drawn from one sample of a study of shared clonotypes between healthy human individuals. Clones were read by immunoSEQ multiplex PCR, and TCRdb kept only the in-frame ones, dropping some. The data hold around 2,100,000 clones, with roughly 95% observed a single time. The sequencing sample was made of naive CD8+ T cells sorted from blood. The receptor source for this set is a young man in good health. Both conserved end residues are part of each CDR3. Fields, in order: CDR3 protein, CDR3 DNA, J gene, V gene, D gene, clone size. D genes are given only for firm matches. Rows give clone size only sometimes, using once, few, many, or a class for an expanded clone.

CASSLAGQGVDGYTF,TGTGCCAGCAGCTTAGCGGGACAGGGGGTTGATGGCTACACCTTC,TRBJ1-2,TRBV7-9,TRBD1,few
CAISEGTTSNQPQHF,TGTGCCATCAGTGAAGGGACAACTAGCAATCAGCCCCAGCATTTT,TRBJ1-5,TRBV10-3,NA,NA
CASRPPGHFNYGYTF,TGTGCCAGCAGACCTCCGGGACACTTTAACTATGGCTACACCTTC,TRBJ1-2,TRBV28,NA,NA
CASSQGSPYGYTF,TGTGCCAGCAGCCAGGGATCCCCCTATGGCTACACCTTC,TRBJ1-2,TRBV19,NA,NA
CASSFSGSSYNEQFF,TGTGCCAGCTCGTTTAGCGGGAGCTCCTACAATGAGCAGTTCTTC,TRBJ2-1,TRBV18,TRBD2,NA
CASSVATSGGDTQYF,TGTGCCAGCAGCGTAGCTACTAGCGGGGGAGATACGCAGTATTTT,TRBJ2-3,TRBV9,TRBD2,once
CASSVLAGGTGEQFF,TGTGCCAGCAGCGTACTAGCGGGGGGGACCGGTGAGCAGTTCTTC,TRBJ2-1,TRBV7-8,TRBD2,NA
CASTLGQISNYGYTF,TGTGCCAGCACTCTAGGACAGATTTCTAACTATGGCTACACCTTC,TRBJ1-2,TRBV6-1,NA,NA
CASSLVGDEGEQYF,TGTGCCAGCAGTTTAGTCGGGGACGAGGGGGAGCAGTACTTC,TRBJ2-7,TRBV28,NA,NA
CASSLGAGWGLAGYEQYF,TGTGCCAGCAGCTTGGGGGCGGGTTGGGGACTAGCAGGCTACGAGCAGTACTTC,TRBJ2-7,TRBV5-6,TRBD2,NA
CASSPGDSEQYF,TGTGCCAGCAGCCCCGGGGACAGCGAGCAGTACTTC,TRBJ2-7,TRBV9,TRBD1,few
CASSLGRRAVHEQYF,TGTGCCAGCAGTTTGGGGAGGCGAGCGGTACACGAGCAGTACTTC,TRBJ2-7,TRBV27,NA,NA
CAYPFLYGYTF,TGTGCCTACCCATTCCTCTATGGCTACACCTTC,TRBJ1-2,TRBV30,NA,few
CATSSTSKSPFLAKNIQYF,TGTGCCACCAGCAGTACCTCTAAGTCTCCGTTTCTTGCCAAAAACATTCAGTACTTC,TRBJ2-4,TRBV15,NA,NA
CASSQDWSAGELFF,TGCGCCAGCAGCCAAGATTGGTCAGCCGGGGAGCTGTTTTTT,TRBJ2-2,TRBV4-3,NA,NA
CASTDSSTEAFF,TGTGCCAGCACTGATTCGAGCACTGAAGCTTTCTTT,TRBJ1-1,TRBV7-8,NA,NA
CASRRVGGGEQYF,TGTGCCAGCAGGAGGGTGGGAGGAGGCGAGCAGTACTTC,TRBJ2-7,TRBV2,NA,once
CASSNLQRPSWVF,TGTGCCAGCAGCAACCTCCAAAGGCCTTCATGGGTCTTC,TRBJ2-4,TRBV21-1,NA,NA
CASSLETAYEQYF,TGTGCCAGCAGCTTAGAGACAGCCTACGAGCAGTACTTC,TRBJ2-7,TRBV7-6,NA,once
CASTADRVNEDTEAFF,TGTGCCAGTACTGCGGACAGGGTGAATGAGGACACTGAAGCTTTCTTT,TRBJ1-1,TRBV19,TRBD1,NA
CASSTGQGYNEKLFF,TGTGCCAGCAGCACGGGACAGGGCTATAATGAAAAACTGTTTTTT,TRBJ1-4,TRBV5-6,TRBD1,NA
CASSSIPTYEQYF,TGTGCCAGCAGTTCTATTCCCACCTACGAGCAGTACTTC,TRBJ2-7,TRBV5-5,NA,few
CASSPPRGLNTGELFF,TGTGCCAGCAGCCCGCCGCGCGGGTTGAACACCGGGGAGCTGTTTTTT,TRBJ2-2,TRBV9,NA,NA
CASSLAWLRTGFTDTQYF,TGTGCCAGCAGCTTGGCCTGGTTGAGGACAGGGTTCACAGATACGCAGTATTTT,TRBJ2-3,TRBV5-6,TRBD1,NA
CASSFPPNEQFF,TGTGCCAGCAGCTTCCCCCCCAATGAGCAGTTCTTC,TRBJ2-1,TRBV11-2,NA,NA
CASSLGGIIYEQYF,TGTGCCAGCAGTTTGGGCGGGATTATATACGAGCAGTACTTC,TRBJ2-7,TRBV27,NA,NA
CASSFPRQASSYEQYF,TGTGCCAGCAGCTTCCCCCGGCAGGCATCCTCCTACGAGCAGTACTTC,TRBJ2-7,TRBV9,NA,once
CASSLDGTGNQPQHF,TGTGCCAGCAGCTTAGATGGGACAGGGAATCAGCCCCAGCATTTT,TRBJ1-5,TRBV7-9,TRBD1,NA
CASTGGGLSSYNEQFF,TGTGCCAGCACTGGGGGCGGTCTGAGCTCCTACAATGAGCAGTTCTTC,TRBJ2-1,TRBV7-8,NA,NA
CASSLLGYQTGGNTIYF,TGTGCCAGCAGCTTGCTGGGCTACCAGACGGGTGGAAACACCATATATTTT,TRBJ1-3,TRBV5-6,NA,NA
CASSWTSGNYEQYF,TGCGCCAGCAGCTGGACTAGCGGGAACTACGAGCAGTACTTC,TRBJ2-7,TRBV5-1,TRBD2,few